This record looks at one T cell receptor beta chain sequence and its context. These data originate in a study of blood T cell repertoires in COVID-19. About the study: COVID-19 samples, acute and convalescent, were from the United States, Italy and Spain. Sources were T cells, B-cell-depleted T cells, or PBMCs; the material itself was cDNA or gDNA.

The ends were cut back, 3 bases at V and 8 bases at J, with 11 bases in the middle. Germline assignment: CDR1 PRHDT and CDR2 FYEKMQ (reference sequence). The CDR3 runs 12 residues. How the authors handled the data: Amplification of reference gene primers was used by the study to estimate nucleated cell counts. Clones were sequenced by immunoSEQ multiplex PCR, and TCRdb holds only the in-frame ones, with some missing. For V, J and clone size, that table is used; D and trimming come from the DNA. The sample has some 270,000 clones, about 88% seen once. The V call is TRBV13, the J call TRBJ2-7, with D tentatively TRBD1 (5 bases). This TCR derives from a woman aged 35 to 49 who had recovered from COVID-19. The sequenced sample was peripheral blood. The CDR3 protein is CASSFTGTQQYF. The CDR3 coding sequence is TGTGCCAGCAGCTTCACAGGTACCCAGCAGTACTTC.